This TCR beta chain was obtained from a study of blood T cell repertoires in COVID-19. Overall study context: In each case, the material was cDNA or gDNA derived from T cells, B-cell-depleted T cells, or PBMCs.

V lost 4 bases and J lost 7; bases outside the gene matches: 2. The length of the CDR3 is 12 residues. Germline V gene lookup returns CDR1 SGHNT and CDR2 YYREEE (reference sequence). Clones were sequenced by immunoSEQ multiplex PCR, and TCRdb holds only the in-frame ones, with some missing. In the table there are approximately 230,000 clones, roughly 80% of which are singletons. Material: peripheral blood. The clonotype was recovered from a woman aged 35 to 49 with active or convalescent COVID-19. The gene calls are TRBV5-4 and TRBJ2-7; 10 bases match TRBD1. This CDR3 is CASSGTGVEQYF. The CDR3 DNA is TGTGCCAGCAGCGGGACAGGGGTTGAGCAGTACTTC.